This TCR beta chain was recovered during a study of blood T cell repertoires in COVID-19. This CDR3 contains 16 residues. Germline loops: CDR1 SGHRS, CDR2 YFSETQ. Trimming took 4 bases from V and 4 from J; bases not matched to a gene: 8. Data came from immunoSEQ multiplex PCR; TCRdb stores just in-frame clones and leaves some out. This sample yields fewer than 450,000 clones, of which approximately 84% are seen a single time; roughly 1% belongs to the top ten. V is TRBV5-1 and J is TRBJ1-4; TRBD1 agrees at 9 bases. The sequencing input was PBMCs or T cells enriched from blood (not recorded which). The receptor's source is a woman aged 25 to 39 who had recovered from COVID-19. The CDR3 nucleotides read TGCGCCAGCAGCCCTAATACGGGACAGGGTAATGAAAAACTGTTTTTT. Its translation is CASSPNTGQGNEKLFF.